Listed here are 27 T cell receptor beta chains from one sample, sequenced in a study of shared clonotypes between healthy human individuals. Assay: immunoSEQ multiplex PCR; the TCRdb copy retains only in-frame clones and omits some. Of around 980,000 clones in the sample, roughly 74% were seen once. Material for sequencing was memory CD4+ T cells from PBMCs. Indicated subset: CD45RA-negative fraction. The receptors originated from a man aged 18 to 30 in good health. Some clones in this sample may be carry-over from other donors' samples.

V usage is TRBV2 and J usage is TRBJ2-5; 12 bases align to TRBD2. This CDR3 region has 19 residues. Germline trimming cut 7 bases from V and 5 bases from J; bases unmatched to any gene: 20. Germline CDR1 is SNHLY and CDR2 is FYNNEI. The CDR3 loop reads CASMKVFGLAGQSGETQYF. The CDR3 DNA reads as TGTGCCAGCATGAAGGTCTTCGGACTAGCGGGACAATCGGGCGAGACCCAGTACTTC.

V usage is TRBV21-1 and J usage is TRBJ1-2. TRBV21-1 is reported as a pseudogene. This CDR3 is built from 14 residues. Written as DNA, the CDR3 is TGTGCCAGCCGCAGCCTAACTAGGTCGGGGGGCTACACCTTC. Amino acid sequence: CASRSLTRSGGYTF.

The chain couples TRBV29-1 to TRBJ1-1; weak D call: TRBD1 (5 bases). Trimming removed 2 bases from V and 5 bases from J, with 15 bases in between. The germline V gene encodes CDR1 SQVTM and CDR2 ANQGSEA. The length of the CDR3 is 14 residues. The CDR3 here is CSVEWGQSETEAFF. The CDR3 DNA follows: TGCAGCGTTGAATGGGGCCAGTCAGAGACTGAAGCTTTCTTT. Filled out from reference TRBV29-1 and TRBJ1-1, the complete variable domain reads SAVISQKPSRDICQRGTSLTIQCQVDSQVTMMFWYRQQPGQSLTLIATANQGSEATYESGFVIDKFPISRPNLTFSTLTVSNMSPEDSSIYLCSVEWGQSETEAFFGQGTRLTVV.

The genes are TRBV10-3 and TRBJ1-3; D not certain. Trimming stripped 3 bases from V and 4 bases from J, with 10 bases between. From germline, CDR1 is ENHRY and CDR2 SYGVKD. There are 14 residues in the CDR3. The CDR3 region is CAISDVREGNTIYF. CDR3 in DNA: TGTGCCATCAGTGACGTCCGGGAGGGAAACACCATATATTTT.

This chain's CDR3 is CASSQARSSTDTQYF. DNA for the CDR3: TGCGCCAGCAGCCAGGCCAGAAGTAGCACAGATACGCAGTATTTT. The chain uses TRBV4-1 and TRBJ2-3; D unresolved. Germline CDR1 is MGHRA and CDR2 is YSYEKL. The CDR3 is 15 amino acids. Trimming removed 3 bases from V and 0 bases from J, with 10 bases in between.

In its sample, this clone was seen a few times. This chain uses TRBV19 with TRBJ2-1, with a tentative D call TRBD2 (6 bases). The CDR3 runs to 15 residues. Trimming stripped 5 bases from V and 10 bases from J, with 21 bases between. The germline V gene encodes CDR1 LNHDA and CDR2 SQIVND (reference sequence). The CDR3 reads CASSPKGRGYREQFF. The CDR3 region has the DNA TGTGCCAGTAGTCCCAAAGGGCGGGGATACAGGGAGCAGTTCTTC.

CDR3 region: CASSSFRDGVYGYTF. The CDR3 coding sequence is TGTGCCAGTAGTTCATTCCGGGACGGAGTTTATGGCTACACCTTC. The J gene is TRBJ1-2, the V gene TRBV19, with D possibly TRBD1 on 5 matching bases. CDR1 is LNHDA and CDR2 is SQIVND in the germline V gene (reference sequence). V was shortened by 5 bases and J by 5 bases, with 18 bases between the two germline ends. The CDR3 sequence is 15 residues long. Full variable domain (outside the CDR3, taken from reference TRBV19 and TRBJ1-2): DGGITQSPKYLFRKEGQNVTLSCEQNLNHDAMYWYRQDPGQGLRLIYYSQIVNDFQKGDIAEGYSVSREKKESFPLTVTSAQKNPTAFYLCASSSFRDGVYGYTFGSGTRLTVV.

The rearrangement uses TRBV6-6 and TRBJ2-7, with 9 bases identical to TRBD1. With V trimmed by 8 bases and J by 3 bases, 2 bases remained unmatched. The germline CDR1 and CDR2 sequences are MNHNY and SVGAGI (reference sequence). The CDR3 is 12 residues long. Here the CDR3 reads CASGDRDYEQYF. The DNA of the CDR3 is TGTGCCAGCGGGGACAGGGACTACGAGCAGTACTTC.

The V call is TRBV28, the J call TRBJ1-1; TRBD1 might be the D (5 bases). V was pared by 5 bases and J by 3 bases, with 16 bases between. In germline, CDR1 is MDHEN, CDR2 SYDVKM. The CDR3 length is 15 residues. The CDR3 DNA sequence: TGTGCCAGCAGTCGACCTCCGGGGGGGGACACTGAAGCTTTCTTT. Translated: CASSRPPGGDTEAFF. The entire variable domain, with the rest obtained from reference TRBV28 and TRBJ1-1, is as follows: DVKVTQSSRYLVKRTGEKVFLECVQDMDHENMFWYRQDPGLGLRLIYFSYDVKMKEKGDIPEGYSVSREKKERFSLILESASTNQTSMYLCASSRPPGGDTEAFFGQGTRLTVV.

The chain couples TRBV28 to TRBJ1-5, with 10 bases aligning to TRBD1. This CDR3 is built from 16 residues. J gave up 2 bases and V 5 bases, and 6 bases lay outside the gene matches. CDR1 is MDHEN, CDR2 SYDVKM, per germline. The CDR3 sequence: CASSEDRGAGNQPQHF. CDR3 in DNA: TGTGCCAGCAGTGAGGACAGGGGGGCTGGCAATCAGCCCCAGCATTTT.

V is TRBV27 and J is TRBJ2-1, with D tentatively TRBD2 (6 bases). The V gene lost 10 bases and the J gene lost 9 bases, with 22 bases spanning the gap. Per germline, CDR1 MNHEY and CDR2 SMNVEV (reference sequence). There are 14 residues in the CDR3. CDR3 region: CATWRGQEVAEQFF. The CDR3 DNA follows: TGTGCCACCTGGCGGGGTCAGGAGGTAGCTGAGCAGTTCTTC.

CDR3 protein: CASSQTRDSNTGELFF. Written as DNA, the CDR3 is TGTGCCAGCAGCCAAACCAGGGACTCCAACACCGGGGAGCTGTTTTTT. The chain has TRBV7-6 and TRBJ2-2; TRBD2 might be the D (6 bases). The CDR3 is 16 residues long. V was cut by 5 bases and J by 2 bases, with 15 bases left in between. Per germline, CDR1 SGHVS and CDR2 FNYEAQ.

This clone has more than one count but fewer than ten. The J gene is TRBJ1-2, the V gene TRBV6-1, with 8 bases aligning to TRBD1. The CDR3 is 16 amino acids. The trim removed 2 bases at V and 4 bases at J, leaving 9 bases unmatched. The germline V gene has CDR1 MNHNS and CDR2 SASEGT. The CDR3 loop is CASSEIGGTGVYGYTF. In nucleotides, the CDR3 is TGTGCCAGCAGTGAAATAGGGGGGACAGGAGTCTATGGCTACACCTTC.

A note on this clone: The same CDR3 can be traced to other DNA sequences in this sample. This chain connects TRBV30 to TRBJ1-2; tentative D call: TRBD1 (5 bases). The CDR3 covers 12 residues. The V end lost 3 bases, the J end lost 4 bases, and 9 bases lay between the germline ends. Germline CDR1 is GTSNPN and CDR2 is SVGIG (reference sequence). CDR3 nucleotide sequence: TGTGCCTGGAGCCGACAGATCTATGGCTACACCTTC. Encoded protein: CAWSRQIYGYTF.

The chain links TRBV5-1 to TRBJ1-4; 10 bases align to TRBD1. After removal of 3 bases from V and 6 bases from J, the junction contained 5 bases not matched to a gene. There are 15 residues in the CDR3. Germline loops: CDR1 SGHRS, CDR2 YFSETQ. The CDR3 DNA follows: TGCGCCAGCAGCTGGAGACAGGGGGCAGATGAAAAACTGTTTTTT. Its protein is CASSWRQGADEKLFF.

The chain carries TRBV5-8 and TRBJ2-3; D unclear. Germline lookup yields CDR1 SGHTS and CDR2 YDEGEE. This CDR3 spans 12 amino acids. V was pared by 4 bases and J by 8 bases, with 11 bases between. The CDR3 DNA sequence: TGTGCCAGCAGCCCCGGACGCGGTACGCAGTATTTT. This sequence encodes CASSPGRGTQYF. Full variable domain (remainder filled in from reference TRBV5-8 and TRBJ2-3): EAGVTQSPTHLIKTRGQQATLRCSPISGHTSVYWYQQALGLGLQFLLWYDEGEERNRGNFPPRFSGRQFPNYSSELNVNALELEDSALYLCASSPGRGTQYFGPGTRLTVL.

The chain carries TRBV6-5 and TRBJ1-1; D is possibly TRBD1 (5 bases). In germline, CDR1 is MNHEY, CDR2 SVGAGI. Trimming left V 4 bases short and J 6 bases short, with 15 bases between. The length of the CDR3 is 14 residues. CDR3 sequence: CASSSPGLKAEAFF. CDR3 DNA sequence: TGTGCCAGCAGTTCACCAGGGTTGAAGGCTGAAGCTTTCTTT.

The V gene is TRBV7-3, the J gene TRBJ2-3; D is unresolved. Between the trimmed V and J ends, which lost 5 bases and 2 bases, there was a span of 8 bases. This CDR3 spans 13 amino acids. Germline V gene sequence: CDR1 SGHTA, CDR2 FQGTGA. CDR3 sequence (DNA): TGTGCCAGCAGCCGTGACCTCACAGATACGCAGTATTTT. Translating it yields CASSRDLTDTQYF. Looking up the rest from reference TRBV7-3 and TRBJ2-3 gives the full variable domain: GAGVSQTPSNKVTEKGKYVELRCDPISGHTALYWYRQSLGQGPEFLIYFQGTGAADDSGLPNDRFFAVRPEGSVSTLKIQRTERGDSAVYLCASSRDLTDTQYFGPGTRLTVL.

The gene calls are TRBV30 and TRBJ2-3, with D unresolved. The CDR3 is 11 amino acids. The germline V gene has CDR1 GTSNPN and CDR2 SVGIG (reference sequence). Deletions cut 5 bases from V and 3 bases from J, with 6 bases between. In DNA form, the CDR3 reads TGTGCCTGGCAGCGAACAGATACGCAGTATTTT. Protein: CAWQRTDTQYF.

V usage is TRBV4-2 and J usage is TRBJ2-1; TRBD2 is a possible D gene (6 bases). Germline CDR1 reads LGHNA; CDR2 reads YNFKEQ. The CDR3 loop spans 15 amino acids. Trimming left V 0 bases short and J 7 bases short, with 13 bases between. The CDR3 nucleotides read TGTGCCAGCAGCCAAGAAACCGGGAGAGTTAATGAGCAGTTCTTC. Translated: CASSQETGRVNEQFF.

V and J are TRBV7-8 and TRBJ2-7, with a possible D match to TRBD1 (6 bases). The germline V and J ends were trimmed by 5 bases and 1 base, with 15 bases remaining between them. The germline CDR1 and CDR2 sequences are SGHVS and FQNEAQ. The CDR3 contains 15 residues. The CDR3: CASSTPGTLSYEQYF. The CDR3 DNA follows: TGTGCCAGCAGCACTCCCGGGACACTATCCTACGAGCAGTACTTC.

The V and J genes are TRBV25-1 and TRBJ2-7; 7 nucleotides align to TRBD1. The germline V gene has CDR1 MGHDK and CDR2 SYGVNS. Losses at the gene ends were 5 bases for V and 3 bases for J; bases not matched to a gene: 10. CDR3 length: 15 residues. The CDR3 loop is CASSPLDRVDYEQYF. CDR3 in DNA: TGTGCCAGCAGTCCCCTAGACAGGGTGGACTACGAGCAGTACTTC.

The chain employs TRBV5-1 and TRBJ1-3; 7 nucleotides match TRBD1. This CDR3 is built from 15 residues. Per the germline V gene, CDR1 is SGHRS and CDR2 is YFSETQ. J gave up 2 bases and V 2 bases, and 4 bases lay outside the gene matches. The DNA of the CDR3 is TGCGCCAGCAGCTTTAACCAGGGGGCTGGAAACACCATATATTTT. This codes for CASSFNQGAGNTIYF.

CDR3 region: CASSLTGVTVKLFF. DNA of the CDR3: TGTGCCAGCAGCTTGACAGGGGTCACGGTAAAACTGTTTTTT. The gene calls are TRBV7-9 and TRBJ1-4; 8 nucleotides match TRBD1. CDR1 is SEHNR and CDR2 is FQNEAQ in the germline V gene (reference sequence). V lost 3 bases, J lost 10 bases, and 7 bases stayed unmatched. This CDR3 comprises 14 residues.

CDR3 sequence (DNA): TGTGCCAGCAGCTCGGGACTAGCGGGAGAAGAGACCCAGTACTTC. Protein sequence: CASSSGLAGEETQYF. The rearrangement links TRBV11-3 to TRBJ2-5, with TRBD2 identical over 14 bases. This CDR3 contains 15 residues. The germline V gene has CDR1 SGHNT and CDR2 YENEEA. Germline trimming cut 4 bases from V and 3 bases from J; bases unmatched to any gene: 1.

This clone turned up a few times. V is TRBV14 and J is TRBJ2-5; 14 nucleotides align to TRBD2. The germline V gene has CDR1 SGHDN and CDR2 FVKESK. The CDR3 covers 16 residues. V gave up 6 bases and J gave up 4 bases; unmatched junction bases: 7. The CDR3 is CASSPGTSGRGETQYF. The CDR3, as DNA: TGTGCCAGCAGTCCCGGGACTAGCGGGAGAGGAGAGACCCAGTACTTC.

V and J are TRBV18 and TRBJ1-1; D perhaps matches TRBD1 (5 bases). V lost 3 bases, J lost 8 bases, and 13 bases lay in between. Germline CDR1 and CDR2: KGHSH and LQKENI. The CDR3 sequence is 13 residues long. CDR3 sequence reads: CASSPLGGEEAFF. CDR3 DNA: TGTGCCAGCTCACCGCTGGGGGGGGAAGAAGCTTTCTTT.